This T cell receptor (beta chain) came from a study of T cells in Graves' hyperthyroidism and ophthalmopathy. Trimming shortened V by 8 bases and J by 0 bases, and 10 bases separated the two germline ends. CDR1 is ENHRY, CDR2 SYGVKD, per germline. The CDR3 length is 13 residues. Study outcomes and limitations: Clonotypes that were expanded in thyroid above 0.001 mostly appeared in blood too.

Using RNA transcripts as the source, TCR beta CDR3 regions were amplified. HTBI primers were used for first-round RT-PCR of the TCR CDR3. Using its own MiXCR run on the multiplex PCR reads, TCRdb lists one record per CDR3 protein. Seen here are over 500,000 distinct CDR3 sequences, about 45% observed once, and the top ten hold about 43%. Uncontrolled infections, other autoimmune diseases, pregnancy or lactation led to exclusion of patients. This clonotype was detected ten times or more. Antigen: not known. This clonotype was obtained from an adult woman with Graves' disease, either hyperthyroidism or ophthalmopathy (not recorded which). The sequenced material came from peripheral blood or thyroid tissue (not recorded which). This chain joins TRBV10-3 and TRBJ2-5; possible D gene TRBD2, 5 bases. The chain's CDR3 is CAIRGADQETQYF. The CDR3 DNA reads as TGTGCCATCCGGGGAGCGGACCAAGAGACCCAGTACTTC.